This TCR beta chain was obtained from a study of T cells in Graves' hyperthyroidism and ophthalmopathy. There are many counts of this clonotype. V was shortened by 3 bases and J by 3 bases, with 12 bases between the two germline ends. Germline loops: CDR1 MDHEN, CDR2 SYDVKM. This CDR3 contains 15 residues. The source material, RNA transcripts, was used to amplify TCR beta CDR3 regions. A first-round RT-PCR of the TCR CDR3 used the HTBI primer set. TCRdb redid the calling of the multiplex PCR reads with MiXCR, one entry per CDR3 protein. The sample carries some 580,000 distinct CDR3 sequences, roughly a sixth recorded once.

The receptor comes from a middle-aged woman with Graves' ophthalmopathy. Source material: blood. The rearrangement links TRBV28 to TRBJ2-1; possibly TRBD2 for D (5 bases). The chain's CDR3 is CASSFITDYYNEQFF. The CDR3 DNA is TGTGCCAGCAGTTTCATTACTGACTACTACAATGAGCAGTTCTTC.